The 29 T cell receptor beta chains below were found in one sample sequenced in a study of T cells after posttransplantation cyclophosphamide. Method: immunoSEQ multiplex PCR; TCRdb's copy keeps in-frame clones and lacks some. The sample consists of roughly 21,000 clones, roughly 98% of them appearing once. Sequenced material: naive CD8+ T cells sorted from PBMCs. All receptors derive from a man aged 35-49 years in good health, CMV-negative, and a related stem cell transplant donor.

V and J are TRBV28 and TRBJ2-3, with 11 bases matching TRBD2. Germline V lookup: CDR1 MDHEN, CDR2 SYDVKM. The CDR3 runs 16 residues. V dropped 6 bases and J dropped 4; count of bases not matched to a gene: 9. Written as DNA, the CDR3 is TGTGCCAGCAGCCGACTAGCGGGGCACGACCCAGATACGCAGTATTTT. It yields the protein CASSRLAGHDPDTQYF.

This chain links TRBV28 with TRBJ1-4, with TRBD1 matching over 8 bases. The CDR3 is made up of 14 amino acids. V lost 11 bases to trimming and J lost 4 bases; unmatched junction nucleotides: 9. Germline V lookup: CDR1 MDHEN, CDR2 SYDVKM. CDR3 sequence (DNA): TGTGCCTCGACAGGGGTGGTGGGTAATGAAAAACTGTTTTTT. Amino acids: CASTGVVGNEKLFF.

The chain combines TRBV29-1 with TRBJ2-1, with TRBD2 identical over 12 bases. In germline, CDR1 is SQVTM, CDR2 ANQGSEA. Unmatched junction bases numbered 11, after V lost 5 bases and J lost 0 bases. This CDR3 is 18 amino acids long. For the CDR3, the DNA is TGCAGCGTTCAGGGACTAGCGGGTAGACAACACTCCTACAATGAGCAGTTCTTC. Its translation: CSVQGLAGRQHSYNEQFF.

V gene TRBV19 combines with J gene TRBJ2-1; 11 nucleotides align to TRBD2. Germline assignment: CDR1 LNHDA and CDR2 SQIVND (reference sequence). Trimming cost V 5 bases and J 2 bases; bases outside gene matches: 17. This CDR3 has 20 residues. The CDR3 loop reads CASSVVTGTSGTIPYNEQFF. Here the CDR3 DNA reads TGTGCCAGTAGTGTAGTGACCGGGACTAGCGGTACTATACCCTACAATGAGCAGTTCTTC.

The chain carries TRBV5-6 and TRBJ1-3; possible D gene TRBD1, 5 bases. Looked up from germline, CDR1 is SGHDT and CDR2 is YYEEEE. This CDR3 is 15 amino acids long. V gave up 4 bases and J gave up 0 bases, with 11 bases separating them. CDR3 in DNA: TGTGCCAGCAGCCGTACCGGGGGCTCTGGAAACACCATATATTTT. It specifies CASSRTGGSGNTIYF.

CDR3 nucleotides: TGTGCCAGCAGCGACGGGACTCGTGAGACCCAGTACTTC. Its protein is CASSDGTRETQYF. The rearrangement links TRBV9 to TRBJ2-5; D is perhaps TRBD2 (6 bases). Germline V gene data show CDR1 as SGDLS and CDR2 as YYNGEE. V lost 3 bases and J lost 5, with 11 bases in between. This CDR3 spans 13 amino acids.

The chain recombines TRBV15 with TRBJ2-5; maybe TRBD2 (5 bases). Trimming took 8 bases from V and 5 from J, leaving 12 bases between them. This CDR3 is built from 12 residues. Germline lookup yields CDR1 LNHNV and CDR2 YYDKDF (reference sequence). The CDR3 coding sequence is TGTGCCACCCGGACTGGAGAGGAGACCCAGTACTTC. Translated: CATRTGEETQYF.

In nucleotides, the CDR3 is TGCGCCAGCAGCCAAGGTACAGGCTACGAGCAGTACTTC. Translated: CASSQGTGYEQYF. V usage is TRBV4-3 and J usage is TRBJ2-7, with a tentative D call TRBD1 (5 bases). The CDR3 length is 13 residues. Trimming cost V 1 base and J 3 bases, with 7 bases left between them. The germline CDR1 and CDR2 sequences are LGHNA and YSLEER.

This clone was counted once. The chain combines TRBV2 with TRBJ1-3; D unresolved. The CDR3 extends over 13 amino acids. With 5 bases removed from V and 4 bases from J, the gap between germline ends came to 9 bases. CDR1 SNHLY and CDR2 FYNNEI come from the germline V gene. Here the CDR3 DNA reads TGTGCCAGCAGTCCATGGGCAGGAAACACCATATATTTT. Protein product: CASSPWAGNTIYF.

Points on this clone: Other DNA sequences from this sample encode an identical CDR3 as well. V is TRBV4-2 and J is TRBJ2-7; TRBD1 is a possible D gene (6 bases). Germline CDR1 reads LGHNA; CDR2 reads YNFKEQ. The length of the CDR3 is 13 residues. Trimming cost V 6 bases and J 0 bases, with 9 bases left between them. The CDR3 region has the DNA TGTGCCAGCAGGGACAGAGGCTCCTACGAGCAGTACTTC. This encodes CASRDRGSYEQYF.

The chain combines TRBV18 with TRBJ1-2; 8 positions match TRBD1. V lost 0 bases and J lost 6; bases outside the gene matches: 6. CDR3 length: 15 residues. Germline V gives CDR1 KGHSH, CDR2 LQKENI. The CDR3 sequence is CASSPPDRDENGYTF. CDR3 in DNA: TGTGCCAGCTCACCACCGGACAGGGATGAGAATGGCTACACCTTC.

The chain combines TRBV19 with TRBJ1-2, with D maybe TRBD1 (6 bases). CDR3 length equals 13 residues. Per germline, CDR1 LNHDA and CDR2 SQIVND (reference sequence). With 5 bases removed from V and 0 bases from J, the gap between germline ends came to 7 bases. CDR3 DNA: TGTGCCAGTAGTTGGGGGCCTAACTATGGCTACACCTTC. Translating gives CASSWGPNYGYTF.

This clone came up once. The V and J genes are TRBV5-4 and TRBJ1-1; D not resolved. The ends were cut back, 4 bases at V and 10 bases at J, with 11 bases in the middle. Germline CDR1 and CDR2: SGHNT and YYREEE (reference sequence). CDR3 length: 11 residues. This chain's CDR3 is CASSRGLAAFF. The CDR3 DNA reads as TGTGCCAGCAGCCGCGGACTCGCAGCTTTCTTT.

This chain links TRBV7-6 with TRBJ2-7, with D possibly TRBD2 on 6 matching bases. The germline V and J ends were trimmed by 0 bases and 5 bases, with 14 bases remaining between them. CDR3 length equals 15 residues. Germline lookup yields CDR1 SGHVS and CDR2 FNYEAQ. This CDR3 reads CASSLASQAGNEQYF. The CDR3 DNA sequence: TGTGCCAGCAGCTTAGCCTCTCAGGCGGGGAACGAGCAGTACTTC.

Turning to this clone: At one of its ends the junction is not consistent with the germline gene, which may arise from a read error. The chain is built from TRBV5-8 and TRBJ2-7, with TRBD1 identical over 9 bases. CDR3 size: 15 residues. Germline V lookup: CDR1 SGHTS, CDR2 YDEGEE. In nucleotides, the CDR3 is TGTGCCAGCAGCTTTGGGACAGGGAATCCGTACGGGCAGTACTTC. Its translation: CASSFGTGNPYGQYF.

The chain employs TRBV30 and TRBJ2-7, with D possibly TRBD1 on 7 matching bases. Deletions cut 3 bases from V and 3 bases from J, with 15 bases between. This CDR3 comprises 14 residues. The germline gives CDR1 GTSNPN, CDR2 SVGIG (reference sequence). CDR3 amino acids: CAWRTGDSIYEQYF. CDR3 nucleotide sequence: TGTGCCTGGAGGACGGGGGACAGCATCTACGAGCAGTACTTC.

V gene TRBV29-1 combines with J gene TRBJ2-7, with D perhaps TRBD2 (6 bases). The CDR3 is 11 amino acids. Germline V gene data show CDR1 as SQVTM and CDR2 as ANQGSEA. The V gene lost 6 bases and the J gene lost 4 bases, with 10 bases spanning the gap. DNA of the CDR3: TGCAGCGTGGAGGGTCTTTACGAGCAGTACTTC. It encodes CSVEGLYEQYF.

The chain combines TRBV7-9 with TRBJ2-1; 7 bases line up with TRBD2. V shed 3 bases, J shed 7 bases, and the junction held 18 bases outside the gene matches. CDR3 length: 18 amino acids. In germline, CDR1 is SEHNR, CDR2 FQNEAQ (reference sequence). CDR3 bases: TGTGCCAGCAGCTTTACCCCCCCGTACAACGGGAGGAAGAATGAGCAGTTCTTC. It translates to CASSFTPPYNGRKNEQFF. Filled out from reference TRBV7-9 and TRBJ2-1, the complete variable domain reads DTGVSQNPRHKITKRGQNVTFRCDPISEHNRLYWYRQTLGQGPEFLTYFQNEAQLEKSRLLSDRFSAERPKGSFSTLEIQRTEQGDSAMYLCASSFTPPYNGRKNEQFFGPGTRLTVL.

The chain uses TRBV15 and TRBJ1-2, with a tentative D call TRBD1 (6 bases). Trimming removed 2 bases from V and 8 bases from J, with 12 bases in between. CDR3 size: 13 residues. Germline V CDR1 and CDR2: LNHNV, YYDKDF (reference sequence). The CDR3 nucleotides read TGTGCCACCAGCAGATCCCAGGGGTACGGCTACACCTTC. Its translation is CATSRSQGYGYTF.

The rearrangement links TRBV4-1 to TRBJ1-2; tentative D call: TRBD1 (5 bases). Germline loops: CDR1 MGHRA, CDR2 YSYEKL. This CDR3 comprises 15 residues. V lost 1 base and J 5 bases, leaving 14 bases between the germline ends. CDR3 nucleotide sequence: TGCGCCAGCAGCCAAGCTGGAGGGCGGACATATGGCTACACCTTC. This encodes CASSQAGGRTYGYTF.

The chain couples TRBV28 to TRBJ1-2; maybe TRBD1 (6 bases). CDR1 is MDHEN, CDR2 SYDVKM, per germline. The CDR3 length is 13 residues. With 5 bases removed from V and 12 bases from J, the gap between germline ends came to 19 bases. CDR3 sequence: CASSPLDRAGNTF. CDR3 sequence (DNA): TGTGCCAGCAGTCCATTGGACAGAGCCGGTAACACCTTC.

The rearrangement uses TRBV6-5 and TRBJ1-1; D unresolved. Germline V gene data show CDR1 as MNHEY and CDR2 as SVGAGI. Trimming stripped 3 bases from V and 0 bases from J, with 8 bases between. The length of the CDR3 is 14 residues. The CDR3 here is CASSYGDMNTEAFF. The CDR3 bases are TGTGCCAGCAGTTATGGAGATATGAACACTGAAGCTTTCTTT.

Only one count was recorded for this clone. The chain's CDR3 is CASSSTGLNEQFF. The CDR3 nucleotides read TGCGCCAGCAGCTCGACAGGGCTGAATGAGCAGTTCTTC. This chain links TRBV5-1 with TRBJ2-1; 7 positions agree with TRBD1. This CDR3 is built from 13 residues. The V segment lost 3 bases and the J segment 7 bases; nucleotides outside the gene matches: 4. The germline gives CDR1 SGHRS, CDR2 YFSETQ.

The DNA of the CDR3 is TGTGCCAGCAGCTACTCTCCGGGACTAGCGGGACCAAGCTCCTACAATGAGCAGTTCTTC. Translated, it gives CASSYSPGLAGPSSYNEQFF. The rearrangement uses TRBV7-3 and TRBJ2-1; 13 positions match TRBD2. Germline V lookup: CDR1 SGHTA, CDR2 FQGTGA. V dropped 4 bases and J dropped 0; count of bases not matched to a gene: 12. This CDR3 has 20 amino acids.

The chain recombines TRBV11-2 with TRBJ1-1, with no clear D. This CDR3 region has 11 residues. V dropped 2 bases and J dropped 11 bases, with 9 bases sitting between them. Looked up from germline, CDR1 is SGHAT and CDR2 is FQNNGV. The CDR3 is CASSLYGVAFF. The CDR3 coding sequence is TGTGCCAGCAGCTTATACGGGGTTGCTTTCTTT.

CDR3 bases: TGTGCCAGTACAGGGGGCCTGGGAGCTTTCTTT. Translation: CASTGGLGAFF. This chain uses TRBV2 with TRBJ1-1, with 9 bases that match TRBD1. Trimming took 9 bases from V and 10 from J; bases not matched to a gene: 6. Looked up from germline, CDR1 is SNHLY and CDR2 is FYNNEI. The length of the CDR3 is 11 residues.

The chain has TRBV2 and TRBJ2-2, with TRBD2 matching 7 bases. The length of the CDR3 is 15 residues. CDR1 and CDR2 (germline): SNHLY, FYNNEI. With V trimmed by 6 bases and J by 0 bases, 4 bases remained unmatched. The CDR3 spells CASSKAGPNTGELFF. The DNA of the CDR3 is TGTGCCAGCAGCAAAGCGGGACCGAACACCGGGGAGCTGTTTTTT.

V gene TRBV27 combines with J gene TRBJ2-3, with 7 bases aligning to TRBD2. CDR1 and CDR2 from the germline V gene are MNHEY and SMNVEV (reference sequence). The CDR3 sequence is 11 residues long. J was trimmed by 13 bases and V by 2 bases; bases with no gene match: 3. CDR3 protein: CASSLAGREYF. The CDR3 DNA follows: TGTGCCAGCAGTTTAGCAGGGAGGGAGTATTTT.

This chain joins TRBV15 and TRBJ1-1, with D tentatively TRBD1 (5 bases). V dropped 0 bases and J dropped 4 bases, with 12 bases sitting between them. CDR1 and CDR2 from the germline V gene are LNHNV and YYDKDF (reference sequence). This CDR3 is 15 amino acids long. The CDR3 sequence is CATSRDLRALTEAFF. CDR3 in DNA: TGTGCCACCAGCAGAGATCTCAGGGCCCTCACTGAAGCTTTCTTT.